The next 27 T cell receptor beta chains were all read from a single sample in a study of CD8 T cells in ankylosing spondylitis. TCRdb processed the 5' RACE reads anew with MiXCR; each CDR3 protein has one entry. The data contain some 130,000 distinct CDR3 sequences, 7% to 10% of them singletons. The specimen sequenced was synovial fluid, either unsorted or a sorted T cell fraction (not recorded which). The receptors come from a male donor with ankylosing spondylitis.

This clonotype showed up just a few times. This chain joins TRBV7-3 and TRBJ1-2, with D tentatively TRBD1 (5 bases). The CDR3 length is 17 residues. The ends were cut back, 5 bases at V and 3 bases at J, with 22 bases in the middle. Germline CDR1 and CDR2: SGHTA and FQGTGA. The CDR3 loop reads CASSLDRGYKRDYGYTF. CDR3 nucleotide sequence: TGTGCCAGCAGCCTCGACAGAGGTTATAAGAGGGACTATGGCTACACCTTC.

This clonotype was seen at least ten times. As DNA, the CDR3 is TGTGCCAGCAGTTCACTGGGACAGGGGGCCGAGTTCTTC. Its protein is CASSSLGQGAEFF. This sequence joins TRBV12-3 or TRBV12-4 and TRBJ2-1; 12 bases agree with TRBD1. This CDR3 has 13 residues. The V gene end was trimmed by 4 bases and the J gene end by 14 bases; junction bases not matched to a gene: 6.

The genes are TRBV4-3 and TRBJ2-1; no clear D gene. In germline, CDR1 is LGHNA, CDR2 YSLEER. V lost 5 bases to trimming and J lost 1 base, with 9 bases between them. This CDR3 comprises 14 residues. The CDR3 sequence is CASSNLDSYNEQFF. The CDR3 bases are TGCGCCAGCAGCAACCTAGATTCCTACAATGAGCAGTTCTTC.

The chain recombines TRBV7-6 with TRBJ1-3; tentatively, D is TRBD1 (6 bases). Trimming shortened V by 2 bases and J by 0 bases, and 17 bases separated the two germline ends. Germline CDR1 SGHVS, CDR2 FNYEAQ. This CDR3 has 18 amino acids. For the CDR3, the DNA is TGTGCCAGCAGCTTAAGAGTGGACAGTCCGTACTCTGGAAACACCATATATTTT. Residues: CASSLRVDSPYSGNTIYF.

This clonotype showed up just a few times. The chain uses TRBV28 and TRBJ1-1; D not certain. The V end lost 6 bases, the J end lost 1 base, and 12 bases lay between the germline ends. The CDR3 has 14 residues. Germline CDR1 reads MDHEN; CDR2 reads SYDVKM. The CDR3 sequence is CASSLIAWNTEAFF. In DNA form, the CDR3 reads TGTGCCAGCAGCCTAATTGCTTGGAACACTGAAGCTTTCTTT.

About this clonotype itself: It may be a read error: a sequence one base away is much more abundant. The chain joins TRBV6-1 to TRBJ1-2, with 8 bases identical to TRBD1. Germline V CDR1 and CDR2: MNHNS, SASEGT. The CDR3 is 13 amino acids. The CDR3 region is CASSAVQGDGYPF. For the CDR3, the DNA is TGTGCCAGCAGTGCAGTACAGGGGGATGGCTACCCCTTC.

This clonotype has only a few counts. The rearrangement uses TRBV28 and TRBJ2-3; 8 bases line up with TRBD1. The CDR3 is made up of 15 amino acids. V was clipped by 3 bases and J by 2 bases; unmatched bases: 4. Per germline, CDR1 MDHEN and CDR2 SYDVKM. CDR3 bases: TGTGCCAGCAGTTTGGGGACAGGCCACACAGATACGCAGTATTTT. As protein: CASSLGTGHTDTQYF.

This clonotype showed up just a few times. The V and J genes are TRBV15 and TRBJ2-1; 7 bases map to TRBD1. The V segment lost 5 bases and the J segment 5 bases; nucleotides outside the gene matches: 9. The CDR3 has 15 residues. The germline CDR1 and CDR2 sequences are LNHNV and YYDKDF (reference sequence). Written as DNA, the CDR3 is TGTGCCACCAGCGTCGGGACAGACCTTAACAATGAGCAGTTCTTC. Translation: CATSVGTDLNNEQFF.

This chain links TRBV5-8 with TRBJ1-5; no clear D gene. The CDR3 runs to 13 residues. Germline values: CDR1 SGHTS, CDR2 YDEGEE. Trimming took off 0 bases at V and 6 bases at J, with 7 bases between the two ends. The CDR3 coding sequence is TGTGCCAGCAGCTTGGAGGCTGGTCAGCCCCAGCATTTT. This sequence encodes CASSLEAGQPQHF. Filled out from reference TRBV5-8 and TRBJ1-5, the complete variable domain reads EAGVTQSPTHLIKTRGQQATLRCSPISGHTSVYWYQQALGLGLQFLLWYDEGEERNRGNFPPRFSGRQFPNYSSELNVNALELEDSALYLCASSLEAGQPQHFGDGTRLSIL.

There are many counts of this clonotype. The rearrangement joins TRBV20-1 to TRBJ2-1; maybe TRBD2 (6 bases). V was clipped by 0 bases and J by 2 bases, with 17 bases between them. Germline V gene data show CDR1 as DFQATT and CDR2 as SNEGSKA (reference sequence). The CDR3 covers 17 residues. Written as DNA, the CDR3 is TGCAGTGCTAGAGACCCGGGACTTAACCGGGCCTACAATGAGCAGTTCTTC. As protein: CSARDPGLNRAYNEQFF.

This clonotype was seen more than once but under ten times. The chain is built from TRBV20-1 and TRBJ1-1; the D is unclear. V shed 8 bases and J shed 0 bases, with 13 bases lying between them. Germline V gene sequence: CDR1 DFQATT, CDR2 SNEGSKA (reference sequence). This CDR3 is built from 13 residues. CDR3 amino acids: CSSKYGVNTEAFF. In DNA, the CDR3 is TGCAGTTCCAAATACGGGGTGAACACTGAAGCTTTCTTT.

This clonotype was counted between two and nine times. The genes are TRBV28 and TRBJ1-4; TRBD1 might be the D (5 bases). The CDR3 totals 15 residues. Germline V gene data show CDR1 as MDHEN and CDR2 as SYDVKM. V was clipped by 4 bases and J by 12 bases, with 21 bases between them. CDR3 protein: CASSSSGTGLGELFF. The CDR3 DNA reads TGTGCCAGCAGTTCCTCCGGGACGGGCCTGGGTGAACTGTTTTTT.

This rearrangement joins TRBV4-3 to TRBJ1-1; D possibly corresponds to TRBD1 (5 bases). In germline, CDR1 is LGHNA, CDR2 YSLEER. This CDR3 comprises 14 residues. V gave up 2 bases and J gave up 4 bases, with 11 bases separating them. CDR3 bases: TGCGCCAGCAGCCAACTCTGGAGGGGCACTGAAGCTTTCTTT. The encoded protein is CASSQLWRGTEAFF.

The chain combines TRBV4-3 with TRBJ1-6, with TRBD1 identical over 7 bases. V lost 1 base, J lost 9 bases, and 6 bases stayed unmatched. Germline CDR1 and CDR2: LGHNA and YSLEER. The CDR3 is 15 amino acids. CDR3 nucleotides: TGCGCCAGCAGCCAAGTATCCAGGGGGGGTTCACCCCTCCACTTT. Its protein is CASSQVSRGGSPLHF.

The chain uses TRBV20-1 and TRBJ2-3; no definite D call. The CDR3 contains 14 residues. Trimming stripped 3 bases from V and 4 bases from J, with 14 bases between. Germline lookup yields CDR1 DFQATT and CDR2 SNEGSKA (reference sequence). The CDR3 nucleotides read TGCAGTGCTAGGAATTCCTTGGGCCCAGATACGCAGTATTTT. It encodes CSARNSLGPDTQYF.

The V gene is TRBV27, the J gene TRBJ2-2; no clear D. This CDR3 comprises 14 residues. Trimming removed 3 bases from V and 6 bases from J, with 11 bases in between. The germline gives CDR1 MNHEY, CDR2 SMNVEV (reference sequence). CDR3 bases: TGTGCCAGCAGTTTCGGCCAACGTGCCGGGGAGCTGTTTTTT. Amino acids: CASSFGQRAGELFF.

This clonotype was detected only a few times. J is TRBJ2-7 and V is TRBV27; D unclear. The CDR3 is 14 residues long. Trimming pared 5 bases from V and 0 bases from J, leaving 11 bases between. In germline, CDR1 is MNHEY, CDR2 SMNVEV (reference sequence). The CDR3 reads CASSATFSSYEQYF. The CDR3 nucleotides read TGTGCCAGCAGTGCAACTTTTAGCTCCTACGAGCAGTACTTC.

This clonotype was detected many times. The chain carries TRBV4-1 and TRBJ2-4; 11 bases agree with TRBD2. Per germline, CDR1 MGHRA and CDR2 YSYEKL. Trimming took 4 bases from V and 7 from J; bases not matched to a gene: 12. The CDR3 covers 17 residues. The CDR3 nucleotides are TGCGCCAGCAGCCTAACCGGGACTAGCGGCCGAGGGAACATTCAGTACTTC. Amino acids: CASSLTGTSGRGNIQYF.

This clonotype was seen many times. The CDR3 DNA is TGCAGCGTTTTAAACCCGGATGAAGCTTTCTTT. The encoded protein is CSVLNPDEAFF. This rearrangement joins TRBV29-1 to TRBJ1-1, with D unclear. This CDR3 contains 11 residues. Trimming pared 5 bases from V and 7 bases from J, leaving 11 bases between. The germline CDR1 and CDR2 sequences are SQVTM and ANQGSEA.

The chain is built from TRBV7-2 and TRBJ1-1; D not resolved. The CDR3 extends over 14 amino acids. The V end was cut by 2 bases, the J end by 2 bases, with 9 bases between. Germline V gives CDR1 SGHTA, CDR2 FQGNSA. CDR3 sequence (DNA): TGTGCCAGCAGCTTATACCGCGATAACACTGAAGCTTTCTTT. Protein sequence: CASSLYRDNTEAFF.

There are many counts of this clonotype. The V and J genes are TRBV11-1 and TRBJ2-1; 11 nucleotides align to TRBD2. The germline V gene has CDR1 SGHAT and CDR2 FQDESV (reference sequence). V shed 2 bases and J 8 bases; nucleotides not matched to a gene: 5. The CDR3 covers 15 residues. Here the CDR3 reads CASSLTSGSWDEQFF. The CDR3 DNA reads as TGTGCCAGCAGCTTAACTAGCGGGAGCTGGGATGAGCAGTTCTTC.

The chain carries TRBV12-3 or TRBV12-4 and TRBJ2-5, with unresolved D. Trimming cost V 7 bases and J 3 bases, with 15 bases left between them. The CDR3 has 14 amino acids. In DNA, the CDR3 is TGTGCCAGCAAAGTATCGAACTGGGAAGAGACCCAGTACTTC. It specifies CASKVSNWEETQYF.

The chain combines TRBV7-8 with TRBJ2-3; D not resolved. Per the germline V gene, CDR1 is SGHVS and CDR2 is FQNEAQ. The V end was cut by 3 bases, the J end by 2 bases, with 9 bases between. The CDR3 runs to 14 residues. The chain's CDR3 is CASSFGLVTDTQYF. CDR3 nucleotide sequence: TGTGCCAGCAGCTTCGGGCTAGTCACAGATACGCAGTATTTT.

The rearrangement uses TRBV7-2 and TRBJ2-1, with 9 bases lining up with TRBD2. The CDR3 loop spans 17 amino acids. In germline, CDR1 is SGHTA, CDR2 FQGNSA. J lost 5 bases, V lost 2 bases, and 10 bases had no gene match. The CDR3 nucleotides read TGTGCCAGCAGCTTAACTGCGGGAGGGCTTCAGAACAATGAGCAGTTCTTC. Translation gives CASSLTAGGLQNNEQFF. Combining the CDR3 with reference TRBV7-2 and TRBJ2-1 gives the whole variable domain GAGVSQSPSNKVTEKGKDVELRCDPISGHTALYWYRQSLGQGLEFLIYFQGNSAPDKSGLPSDRFSAERTGGSVSTLTIQRTQQEDSAVYLCASSLTAGGLQNNEQFFGPGTRLTVL.

This clonotype has ten or more counts. The chain has TRBV7-2 and TRBJ2-3, with 7 bases fitting TRBD2. Germline V gene lookup returns CDR1 SGHTA and CDR2 FQGNSA. The CDR3 is 15 residues long. V was clipped by 5 bases and J by 0 bases; unmatched bases: 5. DNA of the CDR3: TGTGCCAGCAGCCCGCAGCGGGGTAGCACAGATACGCAGTATTTT. The encoded protein is CASSPQRGSTDTQYF.

Only a few counts were recorded for this clonotype. The rearrangement uses TRBV11-2 and TRBJ2-1, with 10 positions matching TRBD2. Germline-derived CDR1 and CDR2 are SGHAT and FQNNGV. The CDR3 consists of 15 residues. With V trimmed by 6 bases and J by 4 bases, 6 bases remained unmatched. The CDR3 sequence: CASRPGLALYNEQFF. CDR3 DNA: TGTGCCAGCAGACCGGGACTAGCGCTTTACAATGAGCAGTTCTTC.

The chain joins TRBV6-6 to TRBJ2-1, with TRBD1 matching over 9 bases. J was trimmed by 3 bases and V by 6 bases; bases with no gene match: 0. The CDR3 runs to 13 residues. Germline lookup yields CDR1 MNHNY and CDR2 SVGAGI (reference sequence). CDR3 amino acids: CASRTGGYNEQFF. In DNA form, the CDR3 reads TGTGCCAGCAGGACAGGGGGCTACAATGAGCAGTTCTTC.